These 23 T cell receptor beta chains were all obtained from the same sample, sequenced in a study of cytomegalovirus exposure and HLA in healthy donors. Primers for the PCR totalled 60 Vbeta and 13 Jbeta. Some clones are missing from TCRdb's copy, which holds only in-frame ones; the method was immunoSEQ multiplex PCR. Altogether 250,000 to 300,000 clones are present, 84% being singletons, with the ten largest covering approximately 2%. Material: PBMCs. Source of these receptors: a woman between 40 and 50 years old in good health and CMV-seropositive.

The table lists this clone with a count of one. The chain has TRBV27 and TRBJ1-2, with D unresolved. This CDR3 is 14 amino acids long. Germline assignment: CDR1 MNHEY and CDR2 SMNVEV (reference sequence). With 6 bases removed from V and 0 bases from J, the gap between germline ends came to 11 bases. The CDR3 region is CASSYGITNYGYTF. CDR3 in DNA: TGTGCCAGCAGCTACGGGATAACTAACTATGGCTACACCTTC.

The chain carries TRBV5-6 and TRBJ2-7, with 9 bases aligning to TRBD2. The CDR3 has 14 amino acids. V was clipped by 4 bases and J by 2 bases; unmatched bases: 4. The germline V gene encodes CDR1 SGHDT and CDR2 YYEEEE. The CDR3 bases are TGTGCCAGCAGCCCGGCGGGGGGGGCCTACGAGCAGTACTTC. Translating it yields CASSPAGGAYEQYF.

V is TRBV2 and J is TRBJ2-1, with 15 bases fitting TRBD2. The CDR3 spans 16 residues. Germline-derived CDR1 and CDR2 are SNHLY and FYNNEI. J lost 9 bases, V lost 6 bases, and 9 bases had no gene match. CDR3 nucleotide sequence: TGTGCCAGCAGCGCCGGACTAGCGGGAGGGCCCGGTGAGCAGTTCTTC. Translated, it gives CASSAGLAGGPGEQFF. The whole variable domain, filled in from reference TRBV2 and TRBJ2-1, reads EPEVTQTPSHQVTQMGQEVILRCVPISNHLYFYWYRQILGQKVEFLVSFYNNEISEKSEIFDDQFSVERPDGSNFTLKIRSTKLEDSAMYFCASSAGLAGGPGEQFFGPGTRLTVL.

V is TRBV2 and J is TRBJ2-7; weak D call: TRBD2 (5 bases). The CDR3 runs to 11 residues. Trimming took 7 bases from V and 4 from J, leaving 8 bases between them. CDR1 is SNHLY and CDR2 is FYNNEI in the germline V gene. The CDR3 DNA sequence: TGTGCCAGCACCGGGGTTTACGAGCAGTACTTC. Its protein product is CASTGVYEQYF.

The chain combines TRBV7-2 with TRBJ2-1; the D is unclear. V was pared by 1 base and J by 8 bases, with 18 bases between. From germline, CDR1 is SGHTA and CDR2 FQGNSA. This CDR3 is 16 amino acids long. This chain's CDR3 is CASSLESSTIVDEQFF. As DNA, the CDR3 is TGTGCCAGCAGCTTAGAGTCCAGTACTATAGTCGATGAGCAGTTCTTC.

The V and J genes are TRBV7-9 and TRBJ2-5; tentative D call: TRBD1 (6 bases). V gave up 5 bases and J gave up 5 bases, with 18 bases separating them. Germline V CDR1 and CDR2: SEHNR, FQNEAQ (reference sequence). The CDR3 totals 15 residues. The CDR3 DNA follows: TGTGCCAGCAGCCGAGGACAGCTCCGCCAGGAGACCCAGTACTTC. Amino acid sequence: CASSRGQLRQETQYF.

The chain links TRBV20-1 to TRBJ2-1; D gene uncertain. Germline-derived CDR1 and CDR2 are DFQATT and SNEGSKA (reference sequence). V shed 6 bases and J shed 4 bases, with 7 bases lying between them. The CDR3 has 11 amino acids. The CDR3 is CSATPYNEQFF. The CDR3 region has the DNA TGCAGTGCCACTCCTTACAATGAGCAGTTCTTC.

In this sample, this clone turned up a few times. V is TRBV6-6 and J is TRBJ2-7; 11 positions agree with TRBD2. The CDR3 runs to 15 residues. Germline lookup yields CDR1 MNHNY and CDR2 SVGAGI (reference sequence). V dropped 4 bases and J dropped 6; count of bases not matched to a gene: 8. CDR3 sequence: CASSSKLAGVSEQYF. The CDR3, as DNA: TGTGCCAGCAGTTCGAAACTAGCGGGAGTTTCCGAGCAGTACTTC.

The chain is built from TRBV2 and TRBJ2-5, with 8 positions matching TRBD2. J lost 5 bases, V lost 6 bases, and 5 bases had no gene match. The CDR3 covers 13 residues. Germline-derived CDR1 and CDR2 are SNHLY and FYNNEI. CDR3 region: CASSVERGETQYF. CDR3 sequence (DNA): TGTGCCAGCAGCGTCGAGCGGGGGGAGACCCAGTACTTC.

The CDR3 DNA sequence: TGTGCCAGCAGCCGAGTCCAGGGCTATGGCTACACCTTC. It translates to CASSRVQGYGYTF. The gene calls are TRBV9 and TRBJ1-2; maybe TRBD1 (5 bases). Germline V gives CDR1 SGDLS, CDR2 YYNGEE. The V end lost 4 bases, the J end lost 4 bases, and 11 bases lay between the germline ends. This CDR3 spans 13 amino acids.

The genes are TRBV7-2 and TRBJ1-3, with 7 bases that match TRBD1. This CDR3 is built from 17 residues. V lost 0 bases and J lost 0; bases outside the gene matches: 5. From germline, CDR1 is SGHTA and CDR2 FQGNSA. CDR3 in amino acids: CASSLAGDRSSGNTIYF. In nucleotides, the CDR3 is TGTGCCAGCAGCTTAGCGGGGGACAGAAGCTCTGGAAACACCATATATTTT.

A remark on this clone: In the same sample, other DNA sequences code for this CDR3. This chain uses TRBV2 with TRBJ2-1; TRBD2 matches 12 bases. Germline V gives CDR1 SNHLY, CDR2 FYNNEI. Germline trimming cut 3 bases from V and 9 bases from J; bases unmatched to any gene: 6. This CDR3 has 15 residues. In DNA form, the CDR3 reads TGTGCCAGCAGTGATCCTAGCGGGAGGGCCCCTGAGCAGTTCTTC. Translating it yields CASSDPSGRAPEQFF.

The rearrangement joins TRBV10-1 to TRBJ1-5; D is possibly TRBD1 (5 bases). Germline V gene sequence: CDR1 WNHNN, CDR2 SYGVQD (reference sequence). The CDR3 spans 20 residues. Deletions cut 2 bases from V and 4 bases from J, with 27 bases between. The CDR3 nucleotides are TGCGCCAGCAGTGAGCAGGGTCAGAGAACGCACCCCAGATCGAATCAGCCCCAGCATTTT. Protein sequence: CASSEQGQRTHPRSNQPQHF.

This chain uses TRBV6-1 with TRBJ1-1; no reliable D call. The CDR3 is made up of 13 amino acids. The germline V gene has CDR1 MNHNS and CDR2 SASEGT. V lost 7 bases and J lost 5, with 14 bases in between. The CDR3 here is CASTLSWYTEAFF. The CDR3 nucleotides are TGTGCCAGCACCCTATCTTGGTATACTGAAGCTTTCTTT.

The chain has TRBV29-1 and TRBJ2-3; D ambiguous. The CDR3 is 13 amino acids. The germline gives CDR1 SQVTM, CDR2 ANQGSEA. The germline V and J ends were trimmed by 5 bases and 0 bases, with 9 bases remaining between them. The CDR3 sequence is CSVRSYSTDTQYF. The DNA for the CDR3 is TGCAGCGTTCGGTCGTATAGCACAGATACGCAGTATTTT.

The gene calls are TRBV18 and TRBJ2-7, with D maybe TRBD2 (6 bases). Trimming pared 2 bases from V and 2 bases from J, leaving 10 bases between. The CDR3 consists of 14 residues. Per germline, CDR1 KGHSH and CDR2 LQKENI. The CDR3: CASSPGGIPYEQYF. Written as DNA, the CDR3 is TGTGCCAGCTCACCAGGGGGGATCCCCTACGAGCAGTACTTC.

This chain uses TRBV27 with TRBJ1-5; possible D gene TRBD1, 5 bases. Germline CDR1 is MNHEY and CDR2 is SMNVEV (reference sequence). The CDR3 is 14 amino acids. The V and J ends lost 6 bases and 4 bases respectively, with 13 bases between them. For the CDR3, the DNA is TGTGCCAGCAGCCGAGTGGGGGGTAATCAGCCCCAGCATTTT. Protein sequence: CASSRVGGNQPQHF.

CDR3 nucleotides: TGTGCCAGTAGACTAGCGGGATACACCGGGGAGCTGTTTTTT. It specifies CASRLAGYTGELFF. The chain carries TRBV19 and TRBJ2-2, with 10 bases fitting TRBD2. CDR3 length equals 14 residues. Germline V gene sequence: CDR1 LNHDA, CDR2 SQIVND (reference sequence). V gave up 6 bases and J gave up 3 bases; unmatched junction bases: 1.

This clone was detected only a few times. This chain joins TRBV9 and TRBJ1-6, with TRBD1 matching over 9 bases. The CDR3 loop spans 17 amino acids. The V gene end was trimmed by 3 bases and the J gene end by 6 bases; junction bases not matched to a gene: 10. The V gene's germline CDR1 is SGDLS and CDR2 YYNGEE. For the CDR3, the DNA is TGTGCCAGCAGCGCTGGGGGTGGGACAGGGCGTAATTCACCCCTCCACTTT. It encodes CASSAGGGTGRNSPLHF.

The chain uses TRBV5-6 and TRBJ1-6; D ambiguous. The CDR3 totals 14 residues. Trimming cost V 2 bases and J 10 bases, with 13 bases left between them. Per germline, CDR1 SGHDT and CDR2 YYEEEE. CDR3 in DNA: TGTGCCAGCAGCTTCTGGGGAGCAATCTCACCCCTCCACTTT. It codes for CASSFWGAISPLHF.

The chain is built from TRBV7-4 and TRBJ2-2; 11 positions match TRBD2. The CDR3 length is 16 residues. J gave up 4 bases and V 4 bases, and 5 bases lay outside the gene matches. Germline assignment: CDR1 SGHVT and CDR2 SQSDAQ. The CDR3 sequence is CASSYSGRGGTGELFF. The CDR3 DNA is TGTGCCAGCAGCTATAGCGGGAGGGGAGGCACCGGGGAGCTGTTTTTT.

The chain uses TRBV19 and TRBJ2-1, with D uncertain. V gave up 3 bases and J gave up 3 bases, with 6 bases separating them. The CDR3 loop spans 13 amino acids. Germline values: CDR1 LNHDA, CDR2 SQIVND (reference sequence). Here the CDR3 DNA reads TGTGCCAGTAGTATCAGCGACTACAATGAGCAGTTCTTC. Its translation is CASSISDYNEQFF.

The chain recombines TRBV5-6 with TRBJ2-5; 11 nucleotides line up with TRBD2. Germline V gives CDR1 SGHDT, CDR2 YYEEEE. With V trimmed by 4 bases and J by 3 bases, 5 bases remained unmatched. The CDR3 consists of 15 residues. The CDR3 bases are TGTGCCAGCAGCGAGTTACTAGCGGGAGAAGAGACCCAGTACTTC. Its protein product is CASSELLAGEETQYF.